Each of the 7 T cell receptor beta chains below was sequenced from the same sample in a study of CD8 T cells in ankylosing spondylitis. Study-wide results and caveats: A TCR beta motif of 7 to 9 highly homologous variants seemed to mark ankylosing spondylitis blood.

Which antigens these TCRs recognize remains unknown. TCRdb re-called the 5' RACE reads with MiXCR, one entry per CDR3 protein. The sample includes approximately 540,000 distinct CDR3 sequences, roughly 13% of them seen just once. The sequenced sample consisted of blood, either unsorted or a sorted T cell fraction (not recorded which). These receptor sequences come from a male donor with ankylosing spondylitis.

CDR3 DNA: TGTGCCACCAGTGATCCGCAGGGCCTAGCGGGATCAACGCAGTATTTT. Protein product: CATSDPQGLAGSTQYF. The chain couples TRBV24-1 to TRBJ2-3; 9 bases map to TRBD2. The V gene end was trimmed by 3 bases and the J gene end by 9 bases; junction bases not matched to a gene: 12. The CDR3 consists of 16 residues. Germline CDR1 KGHDR, CDR2 SFDVKD.

This clonotype was found a few times. The chain couples TRBV20-1 to TRBJ2-7; 7 bases line up with TRBD2. The ends lost 6 bases at V and 4 bases at J; junction bases unmatched: 6. The CDR3 is 12 residues long. CDR1 is DFQATT and CDR2 is SNEGSKA in the germline V gene (reference sequence). The CDR3 sequence is CSAGREGYEQYV. The CDR3, as DNA: TGCAGTGCGGGAAGGGAGGGGTACGAGCAGTACGTC.

The chain combines TRBV11-2 with TRBJ2-7; no reliable D call. The CDR3 runs 14 residues. Germline assignment: CDR1 SGHAT and CDR2 FQNNGV. V lost 0 bases to trimming and J lost 2 bases, with 8 bases between them. In nucleotides, the CDR3 is TGTGCCAGCAGCTTAGATCGAATAACCTACGAGCAGTACTTC. This gives the protein CASSLDRITYEQYF.

This clonotype has at least ten counts. The J gene is TRBJ2-1, the V gene TRBV20-1; 7 nucleotides match TRBD2. The length of the CDR3 is 14 residues. V shed 7 bases and J 0 bases; nucleotides not matched to a gene: 6. Germline CDR1 and CDR2: DFQATT and SNEGSKA (reference sequence). CDR3 amino acids: CSVGLAVSYNEQFF. In DNA, the CDR3 is TGCAGTGTGGGGCTAGCGGTCTCCTACAATGAGCAGTTCTTC.

This clonotype was seen ten or more times. The rearrangement joins TRBV5-1 to TRBJ2-1; a weak D match, TRBD2 (5 bases). Between the trimmed V and J ends, which lost 1 base and 2 bases, there was a span of 13 bases. The V gene's germline CDR1 is SGHRS and CDR2 YFSETQ. The CDR3 is 16 residues long. The CDR3 here is CASSLLAQRTYNEQFF. The CDR3 bases are TGCGCCAGCAGCTTGTTAGCCCAGCGGACCTACAATGAGCAGTTCTTC.

This chain links TRBV6-1 with TRBJ2-1, with TRBD1 matching 12 bases. The CDR3 has 15 residues. Losses at the gene ends were 5 bases for V and 10 bases for J; bases not matched to a gene: 9. Germline CDR1 is MNHNS and CDR2 is SASEGT. CDR3 nucleotides: TGTGCCAGCAGTAGCCCGGGACAGGGGGCAGAGGAGCAGTTCTTC. Its translation: CASSSPGQGAEEQFF.

This clonotype was counted a few times. This chain joins TRBV15 and TRBJ1-3; TRBD1 matches 10 bases. The CDR3 loop spans 17 amino acids. V lost 4 bases, J lost 2 bases, and 8 bases stayed unmatched. CDR1 is LNHNV and CDR2 is YYDKDF in the germline V gene (reference sequence). As DNA, the CDR3 is TGTGCCACCAGCAACTCCTGGGACAGGGGAGCTGGAAACACCATATATTTT. Its protein is CATSNSWDRGAGNTIYF. The full variable domain, in which reference TRBV15 and TRBJ1-3 provide the parts outside the CDR3, is DAMVIQNPRYQVTQFGKPVTLSCSQTLNHNVMYWYQQKSSQAPKLLFHYYDKDFNNEADTPDNFQSRRPNTSFCFLDIRSPGLGDTAMYLCATSNSWDRGAGNTIYFGEGSWLTVV.